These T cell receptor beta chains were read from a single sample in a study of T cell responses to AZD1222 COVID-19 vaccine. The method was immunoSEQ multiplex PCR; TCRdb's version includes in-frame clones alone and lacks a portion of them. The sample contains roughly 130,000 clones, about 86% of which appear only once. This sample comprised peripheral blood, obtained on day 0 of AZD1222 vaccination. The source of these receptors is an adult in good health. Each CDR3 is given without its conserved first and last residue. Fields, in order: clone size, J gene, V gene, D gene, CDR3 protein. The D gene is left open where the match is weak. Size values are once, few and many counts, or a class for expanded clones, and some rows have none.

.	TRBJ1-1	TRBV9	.	ASSTLVDTEAF
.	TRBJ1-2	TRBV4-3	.	ASSQSPQGSYGYT
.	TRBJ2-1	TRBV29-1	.	SVGGLYNEQF
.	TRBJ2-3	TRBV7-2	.	ASSLVASTDTQY
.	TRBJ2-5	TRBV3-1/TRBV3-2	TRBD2	ASSQAAGDGETQY
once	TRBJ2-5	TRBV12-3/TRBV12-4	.	ARGLYQETQY
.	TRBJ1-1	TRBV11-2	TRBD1	ASSQGQGMNTEAF
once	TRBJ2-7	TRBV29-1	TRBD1	SVHRGREQY
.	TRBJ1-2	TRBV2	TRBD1	ASVGQGERGYT
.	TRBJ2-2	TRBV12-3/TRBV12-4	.	ASSPDSAGELF
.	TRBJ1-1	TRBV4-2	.	ASSQDHQGVVAF
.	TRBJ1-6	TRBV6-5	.	ASSYTGPDNSPLH
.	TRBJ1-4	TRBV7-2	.	ASSLTAGSGEKLF
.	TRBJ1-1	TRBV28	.	ATRGPNTEAF
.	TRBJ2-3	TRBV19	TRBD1	ASSIEGVRGDTQY
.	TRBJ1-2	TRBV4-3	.	ASSQGTANYGYT
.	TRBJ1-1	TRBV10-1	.	ASSESTRTFNTEAF
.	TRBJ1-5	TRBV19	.	ASSLARVQPQH
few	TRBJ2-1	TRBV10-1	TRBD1	ASNVSRGTVSYNEQF
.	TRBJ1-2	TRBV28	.	ASRAVGYGYT
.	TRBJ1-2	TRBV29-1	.	ALGENYGYT
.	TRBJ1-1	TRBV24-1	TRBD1	ATSDANPDRDAEAF
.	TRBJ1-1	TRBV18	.	ASSTRVPNTEAF
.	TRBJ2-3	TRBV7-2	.	ASSPGAGSSTDTQY
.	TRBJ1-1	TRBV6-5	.	ASKGRVTEAF
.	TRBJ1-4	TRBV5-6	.	ASSLEQRNEKLF
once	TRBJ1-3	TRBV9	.	ASSLLGAGQSGNTIY
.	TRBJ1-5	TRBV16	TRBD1	ASSQGAGGDQPQH
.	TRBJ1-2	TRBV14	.	ASSQGAGPYGYT
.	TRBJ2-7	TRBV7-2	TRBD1	ASSLAFRRGGDEQY
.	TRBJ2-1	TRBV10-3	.	AISAFTGAGYNEQF